The text below deals with one T cell receptor (beta chain). Its antigen remains unidentified. These data belong to a study of identifying expanded T cells in peripheral blood. This CDR3 spans 21 amino acids. Germline V gene data show CDR1 as SNHLY and CDR2 as FYNNEI. The trim removed 5 bases at V and 3 bases at J, leaving 25 bases unmatched. TCRdb's copy holds only in-frame clones and misses some; the assay was immunoSEQ multiplex PCR. The table lists tens of thousands of clones, roughly 84% of them singletons, with around 4.3% in the top ten. Study-wide results and limits: Differentially abundant clones: about 1.2 between replicates, about 15 at around 2 weeks, under 25 at four.

J is TRBJ2-3 and V is TRBV2; 8 bases are a match to TRBD1. Sequencing was done on a sample of blood. The receptor comes from a person aged 18 to 75 in good health. The CDR3 DNA follows: TGTGCCAGCAGTTGGACAGGGCCTACCACTGACTCGAGGACCGTGACAGATACGCAGTATTTT. Its protein product is CASSWTGPTTDSRTVTDTQYF.